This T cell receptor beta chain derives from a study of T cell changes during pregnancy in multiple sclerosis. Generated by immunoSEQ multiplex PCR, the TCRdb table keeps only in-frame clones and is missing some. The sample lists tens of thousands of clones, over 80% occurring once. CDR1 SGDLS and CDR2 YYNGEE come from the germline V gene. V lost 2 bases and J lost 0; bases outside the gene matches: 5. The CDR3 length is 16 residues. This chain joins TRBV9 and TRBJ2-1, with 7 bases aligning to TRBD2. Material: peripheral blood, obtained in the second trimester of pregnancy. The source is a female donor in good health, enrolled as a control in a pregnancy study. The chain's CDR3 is CASSVTAGSSYNEQFF. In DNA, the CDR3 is TGTGCCAGCAGCGTGACAGCGGGGAGCTCCTACAATGAGCAGTTCTTC.